The rows below give T cell receptor beta chains drawn from one sample of a study of cytomegalovirus exposure and HLA in healthy donors. Profiled with immunoSEQ multiplex PCR; TCRdb holds only in-frame clones, not every one. The repertoire holds 100,000 to 150,000 clones, with 60% to 75% as singletons. Sample: PBMCs. The receptors were gathered from a woman between 50 and 59 years old in good health and CMV-seropositive. CDR3s include the opening cysteine and the closing phenylalanine or tryptophan. Fields, in order: clone size, V gene, D gene, J gene, CDR3 protein, CDR3 DNA. The D gene is left open where the match is weak. Clone size is not always given. Where it is, it says once, few, many or a class for expanded clones.

>-|TRBV20-1|-|TRBJ1-2
CSAGRGYGYTF
TGCAGTGCGGGTAGGGGCTATGGCTACACCTTC
>-|TRBV15|-|TRBJ2-1
CATSRDLRAAEQFF
TGTGCCACCAGCAGAGATCTAAGAGCTGCTGAGCAGTTCTTC
>-|TRBV2|-|TRBJ1-6
CASSPGNSPLHF
TGTGCCAGCAGTCCAGGGAATTCACCCCTCCACTTT
>few|TRBV11-2|TRBD1|TRBJ1-2
CASSFGQGNYGYTF
TGTGCCAGCAGCTTTGGACAGGGGAACTATGGCTACACCTTC
>-|TRBV7-2|-|TRBJ2-3
CASSLGTGYSTDTQYF
TGTGCCAGCAGCTTAGGGACTGGCTACAGCACAGATACGCAGTATTTT
>-|TRBV5-1|-|TRBJ1-2
CASSLGGRYGYTF
TGCGCCAGCAGCTTGGGGGGGAGGTATGGCTACACCTTC
>-|TRBV29-1|-|TRBJ1-1
CSAQLRQETFF
TGCAGCGCACAATTAAGACAGGAAACTTTCTTT
>-|TRBV11-2|-|TRBJ1-6
CASSLPPRGNSPLHF
TGTGCCAGCAGCTTACCTCCAAGAGGAAATTCACCCCTCCACTTT
>-|TRBV25-1|TRBD2|TRBJ2-7
CASSDTGGSTYEQYF
TGTGCCAGCAGTGATACGGGGGGGTCGACCTACGAGCAGTACTTC
>-|TRBV6-6|TRBD1|TRBJ1-2
CASSPTGGGYGYTF
TGTGCCAGCAGTCCCACAGGGGGCGGCTATGGCTACACCTTC
>-|TRBV19|-|TRBJ2-6
CASSPISGANVLTF
TGTGCCAGTAGCCCCATCTCTGGGGCCAACGTCCTGACTTTC
>-|TRBV6-5|-|TRBJ2-7
CASSSTGTGYYEQYF
TGTGCCAGCAGTTCGACCGGGACTGGCTACTACGAGCAGTACTTC
>-|TRBV11-2|TRBD1|TRBJ2-3
CASSLGADRVADTQYF
TGTGCCAGCAGCTTAGGTGCGGACAGGGTTGCAGATACGCAGTATTTT
>-|TRBV9|TRBD2|TRBJ2-1
CASSVGGGVSNEQFF
TGTGCCAGCAGCGTAGGCGGGGGGGTTTCCAATGAGCAGTTCTTC
>-|TRBV6-1|-|TRBJ1-2
CASRPPGALGGGYTF
TGTGCCAGCAGGCCCCCCGGGGCCCTGGGGGGTGGCTACACCTTC
>-|TRBV19|-|TRBJ1-5
CASSIWGVYSNQPQHF
TGTGCCAGTAGTATTTGGGGGGTCTATAGCAATCAGCCCCAGCATTTT